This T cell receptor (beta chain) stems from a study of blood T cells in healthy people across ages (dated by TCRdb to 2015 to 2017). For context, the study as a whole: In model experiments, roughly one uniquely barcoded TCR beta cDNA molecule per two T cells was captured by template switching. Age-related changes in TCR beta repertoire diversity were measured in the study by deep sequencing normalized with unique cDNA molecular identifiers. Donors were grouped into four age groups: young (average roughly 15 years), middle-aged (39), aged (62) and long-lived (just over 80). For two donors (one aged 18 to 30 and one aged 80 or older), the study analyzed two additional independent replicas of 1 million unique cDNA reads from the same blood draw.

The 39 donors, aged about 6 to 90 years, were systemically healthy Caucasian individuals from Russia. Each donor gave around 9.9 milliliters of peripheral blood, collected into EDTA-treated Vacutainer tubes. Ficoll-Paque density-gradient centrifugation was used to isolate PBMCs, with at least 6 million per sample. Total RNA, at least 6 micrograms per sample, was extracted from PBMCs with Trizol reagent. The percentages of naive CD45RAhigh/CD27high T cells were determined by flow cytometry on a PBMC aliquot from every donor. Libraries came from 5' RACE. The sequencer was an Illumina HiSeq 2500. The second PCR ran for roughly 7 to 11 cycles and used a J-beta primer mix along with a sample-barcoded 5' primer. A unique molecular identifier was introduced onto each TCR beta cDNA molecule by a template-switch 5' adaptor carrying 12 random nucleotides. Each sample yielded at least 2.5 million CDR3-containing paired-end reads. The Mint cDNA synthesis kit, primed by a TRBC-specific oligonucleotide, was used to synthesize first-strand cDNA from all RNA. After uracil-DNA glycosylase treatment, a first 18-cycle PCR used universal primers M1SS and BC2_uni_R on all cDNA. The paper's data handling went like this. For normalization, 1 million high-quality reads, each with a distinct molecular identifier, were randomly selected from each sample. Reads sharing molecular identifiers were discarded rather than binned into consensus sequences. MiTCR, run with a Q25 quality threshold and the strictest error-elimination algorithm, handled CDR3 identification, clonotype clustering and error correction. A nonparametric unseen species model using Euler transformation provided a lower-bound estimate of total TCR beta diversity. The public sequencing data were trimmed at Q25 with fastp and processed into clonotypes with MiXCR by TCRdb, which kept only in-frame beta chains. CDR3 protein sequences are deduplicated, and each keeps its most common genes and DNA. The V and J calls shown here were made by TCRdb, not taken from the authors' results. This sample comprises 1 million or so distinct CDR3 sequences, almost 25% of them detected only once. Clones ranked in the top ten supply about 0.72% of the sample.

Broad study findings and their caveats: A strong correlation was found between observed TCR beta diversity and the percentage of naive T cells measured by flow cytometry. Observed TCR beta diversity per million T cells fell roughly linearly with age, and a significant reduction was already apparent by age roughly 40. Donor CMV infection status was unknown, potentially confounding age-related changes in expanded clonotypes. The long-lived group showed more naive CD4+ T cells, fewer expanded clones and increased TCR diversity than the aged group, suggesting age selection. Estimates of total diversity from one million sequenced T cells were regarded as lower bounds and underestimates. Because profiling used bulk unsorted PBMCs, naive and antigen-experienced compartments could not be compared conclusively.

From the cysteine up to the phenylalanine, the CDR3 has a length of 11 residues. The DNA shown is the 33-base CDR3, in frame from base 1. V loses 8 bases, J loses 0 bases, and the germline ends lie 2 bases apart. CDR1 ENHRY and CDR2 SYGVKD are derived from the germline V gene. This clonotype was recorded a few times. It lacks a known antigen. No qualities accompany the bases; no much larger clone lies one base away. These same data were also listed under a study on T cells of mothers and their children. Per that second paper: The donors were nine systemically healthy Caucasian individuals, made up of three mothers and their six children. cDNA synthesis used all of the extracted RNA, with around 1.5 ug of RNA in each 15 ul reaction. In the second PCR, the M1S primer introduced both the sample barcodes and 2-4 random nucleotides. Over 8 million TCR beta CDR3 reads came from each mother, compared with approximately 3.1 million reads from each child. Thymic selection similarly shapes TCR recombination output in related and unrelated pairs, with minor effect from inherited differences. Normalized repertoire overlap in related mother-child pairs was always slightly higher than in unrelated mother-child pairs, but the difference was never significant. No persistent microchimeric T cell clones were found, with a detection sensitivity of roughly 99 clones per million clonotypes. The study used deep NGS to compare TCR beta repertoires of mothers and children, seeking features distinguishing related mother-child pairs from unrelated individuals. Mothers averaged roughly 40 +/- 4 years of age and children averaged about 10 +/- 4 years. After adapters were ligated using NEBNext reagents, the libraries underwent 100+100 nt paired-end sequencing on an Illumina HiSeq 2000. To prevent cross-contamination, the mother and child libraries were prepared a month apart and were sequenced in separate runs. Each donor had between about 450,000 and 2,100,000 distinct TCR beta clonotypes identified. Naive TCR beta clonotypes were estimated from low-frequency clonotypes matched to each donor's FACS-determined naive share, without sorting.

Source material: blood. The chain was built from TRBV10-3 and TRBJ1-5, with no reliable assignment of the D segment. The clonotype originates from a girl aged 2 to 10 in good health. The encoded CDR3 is CAIGSNQPQHF. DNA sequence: TGTGCCATCGGTAGCAATCAGCCCCAGCATTTT.